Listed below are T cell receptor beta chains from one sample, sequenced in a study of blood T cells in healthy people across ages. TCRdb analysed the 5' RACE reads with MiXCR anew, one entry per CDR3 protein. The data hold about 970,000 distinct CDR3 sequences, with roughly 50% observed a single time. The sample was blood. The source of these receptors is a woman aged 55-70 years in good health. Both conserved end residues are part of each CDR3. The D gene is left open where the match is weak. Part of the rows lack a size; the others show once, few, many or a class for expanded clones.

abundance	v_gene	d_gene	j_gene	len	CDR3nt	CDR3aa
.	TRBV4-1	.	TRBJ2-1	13	TGCGCCAGCAGCCATCCCTCCAGGAATGAGCAGTTCTTC	CASSHPSRNEQFF
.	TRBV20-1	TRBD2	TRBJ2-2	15	TGCAGTGCTAGGAAAGCGGGACTGAACACCGGGGAGCTGTTTTTT	CSARKAGLNTGELFF
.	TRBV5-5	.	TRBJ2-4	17	TGTGCCAGCAGCTTGCTAAGTGGCAGGGCAGCCAAAAACATTCAGTACTTC	CASSLLSGRAAKNIQYF
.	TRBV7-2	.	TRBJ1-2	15	TGTGCCAGCAGCATAGTACCTTTCGCAAACTATGGCTACACCTTC	CASSIVPFANYGYTF
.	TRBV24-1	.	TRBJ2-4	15	TGTGCCACCAGTGACCGCACAGAGGGCCAAAACATTCAGTACTTC	CATSDRTEGQNIQYF
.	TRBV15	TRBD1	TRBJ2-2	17	TGTGCCACCAGCAGGGGGGTAGGACAGGGGAACACCGGGGAGCTGTTTTTT	CATSRGVGQGNTGELFF
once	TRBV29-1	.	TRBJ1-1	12	TGCAGCGTTCGATCGGGGGACACTGAAGCTTTCTTT	CSVRSGDTEAFF
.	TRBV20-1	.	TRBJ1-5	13	TGCAGTGCTGAGGCGGATAGCAATCAGCCCCAGCATTTT	CSAEADSNQPQHF
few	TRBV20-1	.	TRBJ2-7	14	TGCAGTGCCATTCAAGCAGGGCCATCCTACGAGCAGTACTTC	CSAIQAGPSYEQYF
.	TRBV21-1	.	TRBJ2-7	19	TGTGCCAGCAGCAAAGGGCCACTGGCCCGAGGACAGGGCAGGAACGAGCAGTACTTC	CASSKGPLARGQGRNEQYF
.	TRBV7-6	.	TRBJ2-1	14	TGTGCCAGCACCGTCGGGACTGCCTTGACGGAGCAGTTCTTC	CASTVGTALTEQFF
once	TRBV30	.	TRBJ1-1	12	TGTGCCTGGAGGTCTCCCGTCCCTGAAGCTTTCTTT	CAWRSPVPEAFF